This TCR beta chain was retrieved from a study of cytomegalovirus exposure and HLA in healthy donors. This clone occurred a few times. Antigen unknown. Other DNA sequences in the sample encode the same CDR3. Trimming took 0 bases from V and 4 from J, leaving 5 bases between them. Germline V gene lookup returns CDR1 LNHNV and CDR2 YYDKDF (reference sequence). CDR3 length: 13 amino acids. The PCR ran on 60 Vbeta and 13 Jbeta primers. Under the authors' procedure: An analysis that came later counted 80 million or so unique TCR beta chains, roughly 11 million shared. Sequenced by immunoSEQ multiplex PCR; TCRdb stores in-frame clones only, minus some. D and trimming were read from the DNA, whereas the V and J calls and clone size are those reported in that table. Seen here are about 110,000 clones, approximately 15% observed once, and the top ten hold 1.9%. Broader study findings: Immune exposure data for these donors was limited to CMV serostatus.

J is TRBJ2-3 and V is TRBV15; no definite D call. Sequencing was carried out using PBMCs. This receptor was obtained from a woman younger than 35 in good health and CMV-seronegative. The CDR3 loop is CATSRDPADTQYF. The CDR3 DNA is TGTGCCACCAGCAGAGACCCGGCAGATACGCAGTATTTT.